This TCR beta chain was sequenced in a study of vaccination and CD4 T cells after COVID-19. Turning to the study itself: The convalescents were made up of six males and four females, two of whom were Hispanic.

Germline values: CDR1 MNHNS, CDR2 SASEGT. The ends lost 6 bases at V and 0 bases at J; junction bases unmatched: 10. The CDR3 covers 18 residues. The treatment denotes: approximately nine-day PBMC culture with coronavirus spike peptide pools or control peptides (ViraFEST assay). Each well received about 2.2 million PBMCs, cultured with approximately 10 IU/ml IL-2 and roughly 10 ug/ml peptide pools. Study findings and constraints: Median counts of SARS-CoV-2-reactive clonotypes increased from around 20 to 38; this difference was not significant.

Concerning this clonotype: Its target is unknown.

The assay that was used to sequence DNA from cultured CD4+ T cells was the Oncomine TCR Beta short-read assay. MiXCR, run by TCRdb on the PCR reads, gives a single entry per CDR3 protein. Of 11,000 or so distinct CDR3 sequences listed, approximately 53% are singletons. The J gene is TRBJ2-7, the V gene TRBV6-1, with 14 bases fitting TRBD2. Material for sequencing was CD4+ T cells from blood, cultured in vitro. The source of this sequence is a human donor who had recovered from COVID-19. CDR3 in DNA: TGTGCCAGCAGGGGGGACAGGGGGACTAGCGGGAGCTCCTACGAGCAGTACTTC. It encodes CASRGDRGTSGSSYEQYF.